The rows below give T cell receptor beta chains drawn from one sample of a study of T cells in localized non-small cell lung cancer. This table comes from immunoSEQ multiplex PCR, and its TCRdb copy is limited to in-frame clones, with some not included. The top ten clones hold about 2.5% of a sample with roughly 38,000 clones, 80% to 90% of them seen once. Sequenced here: peripheral blood, sampled before any cancer treatment. The receptors here all came from a woman between 35 and 75 years old with stage I lung adenocarcinoma. The CDR3 runs from the conserved cysteine through the conserved F or W. A D gene is named only where the DNA matches it firmly. Rows may omit the clone size; those that give it use once, few, many or a size class.

d_call	v_call	clone_size	j_call	cdr3_aa	cdr3_nt
TRBD2	TRBV30	NA	TRBJ2-4	CAWSPAGGRPLAKNIQYF	TGTGCCTGGAGTCCCGCGGGAGGGAGACCTCTAGCCAAAAACATTCAGTACTTC
NA	TRBV5-1	NA	TRBJ2-6	CASSFPGQIPNVLTF	TGCGCCAGCAGCTTCCCGGGTCAGATCCCTAACGTCCTGACTTTC
NA	TRBV9	NA	TRBJ1-6	CASSVEQYNSPLHF	TGTGCCAGCAGCGTAGAACAGTATAATTCACCCCTCCACTTT
NA	TRBV5-1	NA	TRBJ2-5	CASSPRGVQETQYF	TGCGCCAGCAGCCCCAGGGGGGTACAAGAGACCCAGTACTTC
TRBD2	TRBV7-6	NA	TRBJ2-7	CASSMLGSGPYEQYF	TGTGCCAGCAGCATGTTGGGTAGCGGGCCCTACGAGCAGTACTTC
TRBD1	TRBV29-1	NA	TRBJ2-5	CSVERNGQGEETQYF	TGCAGCGTTGAGCGAAATGGACAGGGGGAAGAGACCCAGTACTTC
TRBD2	TRBV6-5	NA	TRBJ2-7	CASSSGLGNSYEQYF	TGTGCCAGCAGTTCGGGACTAGGAAATTCCTACGAGCAGTACTTC
NA	TRBV30	once	TRBJ1-5	CAWSPLEGGQPQHF	TGTGCCTGGAGCCCCCTCGAGGGCGGGCAGCCCCAGCATTTT
NA	TRBV7-9	medium-sized	TRBJ1-1	CASSLSRAVNTEAFF	TGTGCCAGCAGCTTATCGAGGGCGGTGAACACTGAAGCTTTCTTT
NA	TRBV19	NA	TRBJ2-4	CASSRSDRRNIQYF	TGTGCCAGTAGTCGCTCTGACAGGAGAAACATTCAGTACTTC
NA	TRBV27	NA	TRBJ1-1	CASSPHSSRDTEAFF	TGTGCCAGCAGTCCCCACAGCTCGCGCGACACTGAAGCTTTCTTT
NA	TRBV2	NA	TRBJ2-1	CASRTGPYNEQFF	TGTGCCAGCAGGACCGGGCCCTACAATGAGCAGTTCTTC
TRBD2	TRBV30	NA	TRBJ2-3	CAWSLAGATDTQYF	TGTGCCTGGAGCCTAGCGGGAGCGACAGATACGCAGTATTTT
NA	TRBV5-8	NA	TRBJ1-2	CASSLVADDGYTF	TGTGCCAGCAGCTTGGTGGCGGACGATGGCTACACCTTC
NA	TRBV30	NA	TRBJ2-7	CAWSYPPYYEQYF	TGTGCCTGGAGCTACCCCCCCTATTACGAGCAGTACTTC
TRBD1	TRBV15	few	TRBJ2-7	CATSRTRQGDEQYF	TGTGCCACCAGCAGAACCCGACAGGGCGACGAGCAGTACTTC
TRBD1	TRBV6-1	once	TRBJ1-2	CASRDRGFGYGYTF	TGTGCCAGCAGAGACAGGGGGTTTGGCTATGGCTACACCTTC
NA	TRBV14	NA	TRBJ2-7	CASSQVIGAGYEQYF	TGTGCCAGCAGCCAAGTTATAGGGGCCGGGTACGAGCAGTACTTC
NA	TRBV15	NA	TRBJ2-5	CATSRPGTLDQYF	TGTGCCACCAGCAGGCCCGGGACCCTGGATCAGTACTTC
TRBD2	TRBV7-9	NA	TRBJ2-1	CASSPRLAGESNEQFF	TGTGCCAGCAGCCCCCGACTAGCGGGAGAATCGAATGAGCAGTTCTTC
TRBD1	TRBV18	few	TRBJ2-1	CASSLGQGADEQFF	TGTGCCAGCTCACTGGGACAGGGGGCCGATGAGCAGTTCTTC
NA	TRBV11-2	NA	TRBJ2-5	CASSLEVAGVKETQYF	TGTGCCAGCAGCTTAGAGGTGGCAGGGGTAAAAGAGACCCAGTACTTC
NA	TRBV5-1	NA	TRBJ1-4	CASSLDGQGTDKLFF	TGCGCCAGCAGCTTGGATGGCCAGGGGACGGACAAACTGTTTTTT
TRBD1	TRBV28	NA	TRBJ2-5	CASSLGLGGGTQYF	TGTGCCAGCAGTTTAGGGCTAGGGGGCGGGACCCAGTACTTC
NA	TRBV7-8	NA	TRBJ2-1	CASSLEASLDEQFF	TGTGCCAGCAGCTTAGAGGCGAGCCTGGATGAGCAGTTCTTC
TRBD2	TRBV9	NA	TRBJ2-2	CASSSGGSSRYTGELFF	TGTGCCAGCAGCTCCGGGGGGTCTAGCCGGTACACCGGGGAGCTGTTTTTT
TRBD1	TRBV18	once	TRBJ2-7	CASSPPGQLYEQYF	TGTGCCAGCTCACCCCCGGGACAGCTCTACGAGCAGTACTTC
NA	TRBV25-1	few	TRBJ2-2	CASSEYSLDSWGELFF	TGTGCCAGCAGTGAATATTCCCTGGACAGTTGGGGGGAGCTGTTTTTT